These 25 T cell receptor beta chains share one sample of origin, sequenced in a study of spatial heterogeneity in lung cancer. Noted time point: sample taken at primary tumor resection. Material for sequencing was whole RNA from tumor, nontumor lung or frozen PBMC, left unsorted. TCRdb processed the 5' RACE reads anew with MiXCR; each CDR3 protein has one entry. This table has fewer than 20,000 distinct CDR3 sequences, about 20% appearing once. The sample consisted of PBMCs, taken at surgery. All receptors derive from a male donor with early-stage non-small cell lung cancer.

A note on this clonotype: At one end the junction does not follow the germline gene, possibly because of a read error. This chain uses TRBV5-1 with TRBJ2-6, with D perhaps matching TRBD1 (6 bases). The CDR3 has 16 residues. Germline CDR1 SGHRS, CDR2 YFSETQ. CDR3: CASSLRQVAGANVLTF. In DNA form, the CDR3 reads TGTGCCAGCAGCCTGAGACAGGTTGCTGGGGCCAACGTCCTGACTTTC.

This clonotype has ten or more counts. This chain links TRBV12-3 or TRBV12-4 with TRBJ2-7, with a weak D call TRBD2 (7 bases). The ends were cut back, 7 bases at V and 2 bases at J, with 15 bases in the middle. This CDR3 region has 14 residues. This CDR3 reads CASTLGGPPYEQYF. CDR3 bases: TGTGCCAGCACCTTGGGGGGGCCACCCTACGAGCAGTACTTC.

This clonotype was counted at least ten times. The gene calls are TRBV18 and TRBJ1-4; no firm D call. This CDR3 region has 14 residues. The germline CDR1 and CDR2 sequences are KGHSH and LQKENI. Trimming stripped 3 bases from V and 5 bases from J, with 10 bases between. CDR3 protein: CASSPATANEKLFF. The DNA for the CDR3 is TGTGCCAGCTCACCGGCAACAGCGAATGAAAAACTGTTTTTT.

This clonotype appeared a few times. The V and J genes are TRBV11-2 and TRBJ1-3; no reliable D call. The germline V and J ends were trimmed by 2 bases and 0 bases, with 5 bases remaining between them. From germline, CDR1 is SGHAT and CDR2 FQNNGV. This CDR3 has 14 residues. The CDR3 DNA reads TGTGCCAGCAGCTTATCCCTCTCTGGAAACACCATATATTTT. Its translation: CASSLSLSGNTIYF.

This clonotype has at least ten counts. V and J are TRBV7-9 and TRBJ1-4, with TRBD1 matching 9 bases. Germline V gene lookup returns CDR1 SEHNR and CDR2 FQNEAQ (reference sequence). This CDR3 contains 15 residues. Trimming took 4 bases from V and 8 from J; bases not matched to a gene: 8. The CDR3 reads CASSSGTGLSEKLFF. Here the CDR3 DNA reads TGTGCCAGCAGCTCCGGGACAGGGTTGAGCGAAAAACTGTTTTTT.

The J gene is TRBJ2-2, the V gene TRBV6-1; 8 bases match TRBD2. The CDR3 extends over 16 amino acids. CDR1 and CDR2 (germline): MNHNS, SASEGT. V dropped 2 bases and J dropped 4; count of bases not matched to a gene: 6. CDR3 sequence: CASSESGGGGTGELFF. CDR3 DNA sequence: TGTGCCAGCAGTGAAAGCGGGGGAGGGGGCACCGGGGAGCTGTTTTTT.

CDR3 DNA sequence: TGCGCCAGCAGCCCAGATTCACGGGGGACAGATACGCAGTATTTT. Protein: CASSPDSRGTDTQYF. This chain links TRBV4-1 with TRBJ2-3, with D maybe TRBD2 (6 bases). The CDR3 is 15 residues long. V was trimmed by 4 bases and J by 3 bases, leaving 14 bases between them. Germline CDR1 reads MGHRA; CDR2 reads YSYEKL.

This clonotype was observed many times. The rearrangement links TRBV27 to TRBJ1-2; 7 positions agree with TRBD1. Germline V gives CDR1 MNHEY, CDR2 SMNVEV (reference sequence). V lost 5 bases to trimming and J lost 6 bases; unmatched junction nucleotides: 12. The CDR3 is 15 residues long. The CDR3 coding sequence is TGTGCCAGCAGTACTATTCCGGGACAGAAAGATGGCTACACCTTC. As protein: CASSTIPGQKDGYTF.

V gene TRBV29-1 combines with J gene TRBJ1-3, with D possibly matching TRBD1 (5 bases). This CDR3 is built from 14 residues. Trimming removed 6 bases from V and 0 bases from J, with 12 bases in between. Germline CDR1 and CDR2: SQVTM and ANQGSEA. CDR3 bases: TGCAGCGTGGCGGGACCGTCCTCTGGAAACACCATATATTTT. Its protein product is CSVAGPSSGNTIYF.

A few counts support this clonotype. The V call is TRBV29-1, the J call TRBJ2-3, with 12 bases that match TRBD2. The ends lost 4 bases at V and 7 bases at J; junction bases unmatched: 12. Germline loops: CDR1 SQVTM, CDR2 ANQGSEA. CDR3 length: 16 amino acids. The CDR3 is CSVAHDPSGGANTQYF. The CDR3, as DNA: TGCAGCGTTGCCCATGATCCTAGCGGGGGGGCAAATACGCAGTATTTT.

This chain connects TRBV7-3 to TRBJ1-1; D perhaps matches TRBD1 (5 bases). The CDR3 loop spans 16 amino acids. The germline V gene encodes CDR1 SGHTA and CDR2 FQGTGA. Trimming cost V 0 bases and J 0 bases, with 11 bases left between them. CDR3 DNA sequence: TGTGCCAGCAGCTTAACCAGGGCTTCGGTGAACACTGAAGCTTTCTTT. Translation: CASSLTRASVNTEAFF.

This clonotype was seen at least ten times. This chain links TRBV7-9 with TRBJ2-1; possibly TRBD2 for D (5 bases). The CDR3 covers 11 residues. The germline V and J ends were trimmed by 6 bases and 8 bases, with 8 bases remaining between them. Germline-derived CDR1 and CDR2 are SEHNR and FQNEAQ (reference sequence). The CDR3 loop is CASRTTDEQFF. Here the CDR3 DNA reads TGTGCCAGCAGGACTACAGATGAGCAGTTCTTC.

This clonotype came up many times. The chain is built from TRBV7-2 and TRBJ2-1, with D uncertain. Germline V gene sequence: CDR1 SGHTA, CDR2 FQGNSA. With 3 bases removed from V and 4 bases from J, the gap between germline ends came to 13 bases. CDR3 length equals 15 residues. The CDR3 region is CASSLLGYLYNEQFF. The CDR3 coding sequence is TGTGCCAGCAGCTTGCTCGGTTACCTATACAATGAGCAGTTCTTC.

In its sample, this clonotype was seen many times. The chain couples TRBV6-5 to TRBJ1-5, with a weak D call TRBD1 (6 bases). Trimming removed 5 bases from V and 1 base from J, with 12 bases in between. CDR3 length equals 15 residues. CDR1 is MNHEY and CDR2 is SVGAGI in the germline V gene. The CDR3 protein is CASSRNRESNQPQHF. The DNA for the CDR3 is TGTGCCAGCAGTAGAAACAGGGAGAGCAATCAGCCCCAGCATTTT.

This clonotype is classed as medium-sized (0.01 to 0.1%). J is TRBJ1-2 and V is TRBV20-1; a possible D gene is TRBD1 (5 bases). V dropped 6 bases and J dropped 5 bases, with 13 bases sitting between them. CDR1 DFQATT and CDR2 SNEGSKA come from the germline V gene (reference sequence). The CDR3 spans 12 residues. CDR3 coding DNA: TGCAGTGCCTCGCCGGGGCAATATGGCTACACCTTC. Protein sequence: CSASPGQYGYTF.

Worth noting for this clonotype: Its ends do not fully match the called genes, so a read error is possible. The chain links TRBV7-7 to TRBJ1-6; possibly TRBD1 for D (5 bases). This CDR3 is 14 amino acids long. Germline lookup yields CDR1 SSHAT and CDR2 FNYEAQ (reference sequence). As DNA, the CDR3 is TGTGCTAGCAGCTTAGGTCGGGGCGATTCACCCCTCCACTTT. Translated: CASSLGRGDSPLHF.

By frequency in the sample, this clonotype is medium-sized (0.01 to 0.1%). V is TRBV5-1 and J is TRBJ1-4, with 7 bases aligning to TRBD1. The CDR3 has 13 amino acids. The germline V gene encodes CDR1 SGHRS and CDR2 YFSETQ. V shed 1 base, J shed 10 bases, and the junction held 4 bases outside the gene matches. Here the CDR3 DNA reads TGCGCCAGCAGCTTGAGGGACAGCGGAAAACTGTTTTTT. Protein: CASSLRDSGKLFF.

The CDR3 here is CSGLDTNTGELFF. The CDR3 DNA follows: TGCAGCGGCCTCGACACAAACACCGGGGAGCTGTTTTTT. The rearrangement uses TRBV29-1 and TRBJ2-2; D ambiguous. Germline lookup yields CDR1 SQVTM and CDR2 ANQGSEA. The ends were cut back, 7 bases at V and 2 bases at J, with 11 bases in the middle. CDR3 length: 13 residues.

This clonotype was recorded once. The V gene is TRBV18, the J gene TRBJ1-4; no reliable D call. Germline loops: CDR1 KGHSH, CDR2 LQKENI. The ends were cut back, 5 bases at V and 0 bases at J, with 10 bases in the middle. The CDR3 is 15 residues long. The CDR3 coding sequence is TGTGCCAGCTCAGCCGACGGTTCAACTAATGAAAAACTGTTTTTT. Its translation is CASSADGSTNEKLFF. Full variable domain (remainder filled in from reference TRBV18 and TRBJ1-4): NAGVMQNPRHLVRRRGQEARLRCSPMKGHSHVYWYRQLPEEGLKFMVYLQKENIIDESGMPKERFSAEFPKEGPSILRIQQVVRGDSAAYFCASSADGSTNEKLFFGSGTQLSVL.

Many counts were recorded for this clonotype. The chain employs TRBV2 and TRBJ2-5, with a possible D match to TRBD2 (5 bases). V was pared by 3 bases and J by 5 bases, with 16 bases between. The CDR3 covers 15 residues. CDR1 is SNHLY, CDR2 FYNNEI, per germline. The CDR3 coding sequence is TGTGCCAGCAGTGAGTCGCTGGGGTCGGGGGAGACCCAGTACTTC. This encodes CASSESLGSGETQYF.

Ten or more counts support this clonotype. The J gene is TRBJ1-6, the V gene TRBV6-1; D unclear. The CDR3 is 14 residues long. The V gene lost 4 bases and the J gene lost 8 bases, with 12 bases spanning the gap. Germline V gene sequence: CDR1 MNHNS, CDR2 SASEGT. The CDR3, as DNA: TGTGCCAGCAGTGCTAGGGCAGAGGATTCACCCCTCCACTTT. It codes for CASSARAEDSPLHF.

This clonotype was recorded many times. The chain recombines TRBV5-1 with TRBJ1-3; D gene uncertain. Trimming removed 1 base at V and 2 bases at J, with 7 bases between. The CDR3 consists of 14 residues. Germline values: CDR1 SGHRS, CDR2 YFSETQ. Written as DNA, the CDR3 is TGCGCCAGCAGCTTGAATGGGGCTGGAAACACCATATATTTT. This encodes CASSLNGAGNTIYF.

This clonotype is judged medium-sized. The V gene is TRBV3-1, the J gene TRBJ1-2; D unclear. This CDR3 contains 14 residues. Deletions cut 1 base from V and 8 bases from J, with 14 bases between. Germline-derived CDR1 and CDR2 are LGHDT and YNNKEL (reference sequence). CDR3 sequence: CASSQGQSRRGYTF. The CDR3 DNA is TGTGCCAGCAGCCAAGGGCAATCCCGGAGAGGCTACACCTTC.

The gene calls are TRBV18 and TRBJ1-2; TRBD1 might be the D (5 bases). Trimming took off 2 bases at V and 5 bases at J, with 9 bases between the two ends. From germline, CDR1 is KGHSH and CDR2 LQKENI. The CDR3 length is 13 residues. For the CDR3, the DNA is TGTGCCAGCTCACCAGAAGGGGCTTATGGCTACACCTTC. Translation: CASSPEGAYGYTF.

The chain uses TRBV6-5 and TRBJ2-2; perhaps TRBD2 as D (7 bases). Trimming removed 8 bases from V and 7 bases from J, with 23 bases in between. CDR1 MNHEY and CDR2 SVGAGI come from the germline V gene. This CDR3 has 16 amino acids. DNA for the CDR3: TGTGCCAGCGTGAACACAAGAAGGGGGGGCGGCGGGGAGCTGTTTTTT. It encodes CASVNTRRGGGGELFF.